This T cell receptor (beta chain) was identified in a study of a mutant IDH1 vaccine in newly diagnosed glioma. The time point here: baseline, week 1 (first vaccination visit). This sample's treatment: pre-vaccination baseline after standard-of-care therapy. Measured with immunoSEQ multiplex PCR; TCRdb has only the in-frame clones, and not every one. The sample has about 54,000 clones; around 80% are singletons. The sequencing here drew on PBMCs, taken from a glioma patient treated with radiotherapy, temozolomide or both. The receptors derive from a man aged 18 to 30 with glioma.

The chain is built from TRBV19 and TRBJ2-2, with D tentatively TRBD2 (6 bases). V lost 10 bases, J lost 3 bases, and 6 bases lay in between. Germline V gene data show CDR1 as LNHDA and CDR2 as SQIVND (reference sequence). CDR3 size: 11 residues. Written as DNA, the CDR3 is TGTGCCACGGGAGACACCGGGGAGCTGTTTTTT. Translated, it gives CATGDTGELFF.